This TCR beta chain was sequenced in a study of shared clonotypes between healthy human individuals. Whole-study findings and limits: When naive CD4 clonotypes were compared across a handful of donors, about 4.8% were shared.

Concerning this clone itself: Its antigen remains unknown. Different DNA sequences within this sample yield the same CDR3.

The CDR3 totals 12 residues. Germline V lookup: CDR1 GTSNPN, CDR2 SVGIG (reference sequence). The V gene lost 0 bases and the J gene lost 5 bases, with 7 bases spanning the gap. This table comes from immunoSEQ multiplex PCR, and its TCRdb copy is limited to in-frame clones, with some not included. The sample contains roughly 1,100,000 clones, more than 65% of which appear only once. Donors, healthy HIV-negative adults, lacked recent acute infections or vaccinations. Input material: memory CD4+ T cells sorted from blood. Documented subset: CD45RA-negative fraction. The V call is TRBV30, the J call TRBJ1-2; D is possibly TRBD1 (6 bases). This TCR derives from a man younger than 35 in good health. CDR3 loop: CAWSVQGYGYTF. CDR3 bases: TGTGCCTGGAGTGTACAGGGTTATGGCTACACCTTC. Using reference TRBV30 and TRBJ1-2 for the parts outside the CDR3, the full variable domain is SQTIHQWPATLVQPVGSPLSLECTVEGTSNPNLYWYRQAAGRGLQLLFYSVGIGQISSEVPQNLSASRPQDRQFILSSKKLLLSDSGFYLCAWSVQGYGYTFGSGTRLTVV.